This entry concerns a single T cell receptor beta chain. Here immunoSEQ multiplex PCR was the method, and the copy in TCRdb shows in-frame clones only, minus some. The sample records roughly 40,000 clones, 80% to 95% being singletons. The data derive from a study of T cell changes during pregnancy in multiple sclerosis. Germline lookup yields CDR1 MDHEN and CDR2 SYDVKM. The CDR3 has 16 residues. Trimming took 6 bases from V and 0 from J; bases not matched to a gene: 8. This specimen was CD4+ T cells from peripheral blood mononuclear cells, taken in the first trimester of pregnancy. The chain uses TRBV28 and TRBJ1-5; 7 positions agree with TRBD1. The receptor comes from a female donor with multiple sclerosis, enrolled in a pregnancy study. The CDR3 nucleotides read TGTGCCAGCAGCAATGACAGGGAGCTTAGCAATCAGCCCCAGCATTTT. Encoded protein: CASSNDRELSNQPQHF. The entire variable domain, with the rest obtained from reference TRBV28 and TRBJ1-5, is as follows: DVKVTQSSRYLVKRTGEKVFLECVQDMDHENMFWYRQDPGLGLRLIYFSYDVKMKEKGDIPEGYSVSREKKERFSLILESASTNQTSMYLCASSNDRELSNQPQHFGDGTRLSIL.